This T cell receptor (beta chain) was documented in a study of blood T cell repertoires in COVID-19. Germline CDR1 is LNHDA and CDR2 is SQIVND (reference sequence). Between the trimmed V and J ends, which lost 4 bases and 2 bases, there was a span of 18 bases. The CDR3 contains 17 residues. The table came from immunoSEQ multiplex PCR; TCRdb's copy has only in-frame clones and leaves some out. The sample has around 70,000 clones; roughly 84% are singletons. The V and J genes are TRBV19 and TRBJ1-3; D is perhaps TRBD1 (5 bases). The sample was peripheral blood. The sequence was obtained from a woman between 50 and 59 years old with acute or convalescent COVID-19. The CDR3 region is CASSTPAAGNPGNTIYF. The CDR3 nucleotides are TGTGCCAGTAGTACTCCCGCCGCAGGGAACCCTGGAAACACCATATATTTT.